This TCR beta chain derives from a study of CD8 T cells in Susac syndrome. The authors sequenced TCR beta from blood CD8+ and CD4+ T cells. This CDR3 is built from 13 residues. V shed 6 bases and J shed 3 bases, with 12 bases lying between them. Per germline, CDR1 SNHLY and CDR2 FYNNEI. cDNA came from about 0.46 to 1 ug RNA primed by random hexamers. Amplification of TCR beta CDR3 across 54 Vbeta and 13 Jbeta was performed with immunoSEQ multiplex PCR. TCRdb ran MiXCR on the immunoSEQ multiplex PCR reads and lists one entry per CDR3 protein. The profile covers roughly 67,000 distinct CDR3 sequences, with roughly 95% appearing a single time and 0.35% to 0.4% taken by the ten largest.

Material for sequencing was CD8+ T cells from PBMCs. The source is a human donor with multiple sclerosis. The chain has TRBV2 and TRBJ2-7; D unresolved. The CDR3: CASSQGSVYEQYF. CDR3 nucleotide sequence: TGTGCCAGCAGCCAAGGCTCCGTCTACGAGCAGTACTTC. Filled out from reference TRBV2 and TRBJ2-7, the complete variable domain reads EPEVTQTPSHQVTQMGQEVILRCVPISNHLYFYWYRQILGQKVEFLVSFYNNEISEKSEIFDDQFSVERPDGSNFTLKIRSTKLEDSAMYFCASSQGSVYEQYFGPGTRLTVT.